This record concerns one T cell receptor (beta chain) sequence. It was with a sample-barcoded 5' primer and a J-beta primer mix that a second PCR of about 6 to 12 cycles was run. A single record per CDR3 protein comes from TCRdb applying MiXCR to the 5' RACE reads. The data contain 910,000 or so distinct CDR3 sequences, roughly 47% of them singletons. The data are from a study of blood T cells in healthy people across ages. The CDR3 length is 13 residues. Looked up from germline, CDR1 is SGHVS and CDR2 is FNYEAQ. Trimming stripped 6 bases from V and 3 bases from J, with 11 bases between. Each sample yielded at least 6 micrograms of PBMC total RNA.

The receptor's source is a woman in her sixties or seventies in good health. Sequenced: blood. The chain is built from TRBV7-6 and TRBJ1-2; D possibly corresponds to TRBD1 (5 bases). DNA of the CDR3: TGTGCCAGCAGTCACGGAGGGGACTATGGCTACACCTTC. This sequence encodes CASSHGGDYGYTF.